This TCR beta chain was sequenced for a study of T cell responses to AZD1222 COVID-19 vaccine. Regarding the study as a whole: White British ancestry dominated among donors, who included more females, and clonal diversity was possibly underestimated. None of the repertoires were sampled until the peak T cell response had passed. The study identified only five or six AZD1222 recipients as seropositive at baseline.

As regards this clone: Its specificity is unknown. Other DNA variants within this sample encode the same CDR3.

The CDR3 length is 15 residues. CDR1 SGHTA and CDR2 FQGNSA come from the germline V gene. V gave up 1 base and J gave up 1 base; unmatched junction bases: 3. Profiled with immunoSEQ multiplex PCR; TCRdb holds only in-frame clones, not every one. Among a few hundred thousand clones listed, approximately 93% were seen once. The rearrangement joins TRBV7-2 to TRBJ2-5; 7 positions match TRBD2. The receptor's source is an adult in good health. Sequencing was performed on peripheral blood, taken on day 0 of AZD1222 vaccination. CDR3 in amino acids: CASSLGGGGQETQYF. DNA for the CDR3: TGTGCCAGCAGCTTAGGTGGGGGGGGCCAAGAGACCCAGTACTTC.